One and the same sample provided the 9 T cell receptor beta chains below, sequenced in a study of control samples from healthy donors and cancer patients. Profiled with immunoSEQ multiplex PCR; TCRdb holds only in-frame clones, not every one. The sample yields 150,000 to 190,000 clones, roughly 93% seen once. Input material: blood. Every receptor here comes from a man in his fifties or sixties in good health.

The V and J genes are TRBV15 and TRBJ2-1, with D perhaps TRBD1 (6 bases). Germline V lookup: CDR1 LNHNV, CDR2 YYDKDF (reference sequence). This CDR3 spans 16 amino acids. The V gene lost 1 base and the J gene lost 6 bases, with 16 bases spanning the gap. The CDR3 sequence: CATSRAPRGRGNEQFF. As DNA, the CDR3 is TGTGCCACCAGCAGAGCCCCAAGGGGGAGAGGCAATGAGCAGTTCTTC.

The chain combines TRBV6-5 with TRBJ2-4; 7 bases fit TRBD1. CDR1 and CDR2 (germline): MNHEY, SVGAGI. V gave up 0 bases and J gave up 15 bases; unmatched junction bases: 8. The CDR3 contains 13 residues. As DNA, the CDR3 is TGTGCCAGCAGTTACTCGGGGGAAGGACAGGCGTACTTC. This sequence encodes CASSYSGEGQAYF.

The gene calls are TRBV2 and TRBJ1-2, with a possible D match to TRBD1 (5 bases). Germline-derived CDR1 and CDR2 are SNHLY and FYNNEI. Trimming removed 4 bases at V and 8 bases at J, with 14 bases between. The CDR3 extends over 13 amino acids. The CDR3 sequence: CASSGRGESGYTF. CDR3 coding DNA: TGTGCCAGCAGTGGTAGGGGCGAGAGCGGCTACACCTTC.

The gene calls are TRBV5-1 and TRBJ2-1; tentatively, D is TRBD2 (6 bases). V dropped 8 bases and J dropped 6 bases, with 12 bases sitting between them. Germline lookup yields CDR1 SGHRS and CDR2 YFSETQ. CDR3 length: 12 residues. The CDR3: CARSCSGNEQFF. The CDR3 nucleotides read TGCGCCAGGAGTTGTAGCGGCAATGAGCAGTTCTTC.

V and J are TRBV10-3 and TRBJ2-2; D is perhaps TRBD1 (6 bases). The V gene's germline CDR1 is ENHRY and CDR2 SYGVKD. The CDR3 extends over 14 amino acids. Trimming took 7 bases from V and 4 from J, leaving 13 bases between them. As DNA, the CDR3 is TGTGCCATCAATCCGGGACATGGCACCGGGGAGCTGTTTTTT. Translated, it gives CAINPGHGTGELFF.

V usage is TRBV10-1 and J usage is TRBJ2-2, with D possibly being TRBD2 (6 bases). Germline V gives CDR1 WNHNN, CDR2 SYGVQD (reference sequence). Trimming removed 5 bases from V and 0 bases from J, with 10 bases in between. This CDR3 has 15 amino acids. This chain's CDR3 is CASSPGTPNTGELFF. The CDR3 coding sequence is TGCGCCAGCAGTCCCGGGACTCCGAACACCGGGGAGCTGTTTTTT.

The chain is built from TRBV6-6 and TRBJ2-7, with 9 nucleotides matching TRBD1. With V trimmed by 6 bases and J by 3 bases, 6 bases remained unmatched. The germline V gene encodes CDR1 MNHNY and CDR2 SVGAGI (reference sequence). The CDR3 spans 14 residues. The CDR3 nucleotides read TGTGCCAGCAGATGGACAGGGGCAGTCTACGAGCAGTACTTC. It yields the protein CASRWTGAVYEQYF.

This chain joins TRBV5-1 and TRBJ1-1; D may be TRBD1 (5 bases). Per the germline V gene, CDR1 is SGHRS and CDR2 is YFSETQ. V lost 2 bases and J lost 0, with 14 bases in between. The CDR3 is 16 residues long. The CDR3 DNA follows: TGCGCCAGCAGCTTTGTCGGGGCCGCCATGAACACTGAAGCTTTCTTT. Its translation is CASSFVGAAMNTEAFF.

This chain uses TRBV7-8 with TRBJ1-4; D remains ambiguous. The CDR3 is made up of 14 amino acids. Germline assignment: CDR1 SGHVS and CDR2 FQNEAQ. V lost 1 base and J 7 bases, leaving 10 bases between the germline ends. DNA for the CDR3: TGTGCCAGCAGCTTAGGTGGGGTGGGTGAAAAACTGTTTTTT. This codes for CASSLGGVGEKLFF.